Sequencing of this T cell receptor beta chain was carried out in a study of shared clonotypes between healthy human individuals. Across the whole study: With ages of 18 to 49, the donors were two women and three men.

This CDR3 spans 15 amino acids. Germline lookup yields CDR1 LNHDA and CDR2 SQIVND (reference sequence). V was clipped by 3 bases and J by 0 bases; unmatched bases: 4. Of note for this clone: Its antigen remains unidentified.

Study-level results: It was anticipated that sequencing depth would influence how many clonotypes donors shared.

Replicate PCRs for unsorted PBMC used roughly 320 ng DNA (around 30,000 T cell genomes). Authors' analysis steps: Filtering differed since immunoSEQ provided only junctions, with no quality scores. Only in-frame clones appear in the TCRdb table, and some are missing; sequencing was by immunoSEQ multiplex PCR. That table gives V, J and clone size, and the DNA gave D and trimming. The sample consists of about 490,000 clones, 70% to 80% of them appearing once. The clonotype originates from a woman in her 40s in good health. Some clones in this sample may be carry-over from other donors' samples. Sequencing input: PBMCs. V gene TRBV19 combines with J gene TRBJ2-7, with 8 positions matching TRBD1. Written as DNA, the CDR3 is TGTGCCAGTAGTATCCGGGACAGGAACTCCTACGAGCAGTACTTC. The encoded protein is CASSIRDRNSYEQYF.